The present TCR beta chain was sequenced within a study of blood T cell repertoires in COVID-19. At the level of the study: COVID-19 samples, acute and convalescent, were from the United States, Italy and Spain. Sources were T cells, B-cell-depleted T cells, or PBMCs; the material itself was cDNA or gDNA.

Recruitment covered over 20 US areas and drew participants whose ages spanned roughly 18 to 100 years. Per the authors' pipeline: By means of reference gene primer amplification, nucleated cell counts were estimated. Produced via immunoSEQ multiplex PCR; TCRdb's table is partial and in-frame only. That table supplies the V and J calls and clone size; D and trimming were determined from the DNA. The table records around 500,000 clones, roughly 90% of them present only once. Turning to this clone: The sample holds other DNA sequences that translate to the same CDR3.

V was cut by 3 bases and J by 1 base, with 9 bases left in between. This CDR3 region has 13 residues. Looked up from germline, CDR1 is DFQATT and CDR2 is SNEGSKA (reference sequence). This chain connects TRBV20-1 to TRBJ1-1; TRBD1 might be the D (5 bases). The clonotype was recovered from a middle-aged woman who had recovered from COVID-19. The sequencing sample was made of PBMCs or T cells enriched from blood (not recorded which). Here the CDR3 reads CSASRQGNTEAFF. CDR3 DNA: TGCAGTGCTAGTAGGCAGGGGAACACTGAAGCTTTCTTT.